One sample yielded the 11 T cell receptor beta chains listed below, sequenced in a study of blood T cell repertoires in COVID-19. Some clones are missing from TCRdb's copy, which holds only in-frame ones; the method was immunoSEQ multiplex PCR. The data contain just over 300,000 clones, around 90% of them singletons. The sequenced sample consisted of PBMCs or T cells enriched from blood (not recorded which). Source of these receptors: a woman under 30 with acute COVID-19.

V is TRBV5-6 and J is TRBJ2-3; 10 bases match TRBD1. Per germline, CDR1 SGHDT and CDR2 YYEEEE. V lost 0 bases, J lost 8 bases, and 6 bases stayed unmatched. The CDR3 spans 15 residues. CDR3: CASSLGQGARGTQYF. The CDR3 region has the DNA TGTGCCAGCAGCTTGGGACAGGGGGCGCGGGGTACGCAGTATTTT. Together with reference TRBV5-6 and TRBJ2-3, the CDR3 gives the full variable domain: DAGVTQSPTHLIKTRGQQVTLRCSPKSGHDTVSWYQQALGQGPQFIFQYYEEEERQRGNFPDRFSGHQFPNYSSELNVNALLLGDSALYLCASSLGQGARGTQYFGPGTRLTVL.

V usage is TRBV30 and J usage is TRBJ2-5; 7 bases are a match to TRBD1. Looked up from germline, CDR1 is GTSNPN and CDR2 is SVGIG (reference sequence). The CDR3 consists of 15 residues. V gave up 3 bases and J gave up 0 bases; unmatched junction bases: 7. CDR3 sequence (DNA): TGTGCCTGGAGACTAGGGACAGCGTACCAAGAGACCCAGTACTTC. It specifies CAWRLGTAYQETQYF.

The chain combines TRBV19 with TRBJ2-1; D possibly corresponds to TRBD2 (6 bases). The CDR3 is made up of 16 amino acids. Trimming shortened V by 10 bases and J by 7 bases, and 26 bases separated the two germline ends. Looked up from germline, CDR1 is LNHDA and CDR2 is SQIVND (reference sequence). CDR3 DNA: TGTGCCACTCGAATATGGGACTCGGGGATGGGGAATGAGCAGTTCTTC. Its translation is CATRIWDSGMGNEQFF.

The rearrangement joins TRBV6-5 to TRBJ2-7; tentative D call: TRBD1 (6 bases). The CDR3 consists of 14 residues. Between the trimmed V and J ends, which lost 8 bases and 5 bases, there was a span of 19 bases. Germline V gives CDR1 MNHEY, CDR2 SVGAGI. CDR3 bases: TGTGCCAGCTCCGCACCCCCAGGGGACAACGAGCAGTACTTC. Its protein product is CASSAPPGDNEQYF.

This clone appeared once. The chain is built from TRBV2 and TRBJ2-2; D is unclear. Deletions cut 7 bases from V and 1 base from J, with 4 bases between. Per the germline V gene, CDR1 is SNHLY and CDR2 is FYNNEI. The CDR3 contains 12 residues. The CDR3 here is CASTGNTGELFF. CDR3 DNA sequence: TGTGCCAGCACCGGGAACACCGGGGAGCTGTTTTTT.

The chain carries TRBV9 and TRBJ1-4; tentatively, D is TRBD1 (5 bases). Trimming took 3 bases from V and 6 from J, leaving 12 bases between them. The germline V gene has CDR1 SGDLS and CDR2 YYNGEE. The CDR3 is made up of 14 amino acids. CDR3 coding DNA: TGTGCCAGCAGCGCCCAGGGTGGGGATGAAAAACTGTTTTTT. Translation gives CASSAQGGDEKLFF.

This chain links TRBV3-1 (or the pseudogene TRBV3-2) with TRBJ1-4, with D perhaps matching TRBD1 (5 bases). Trimming took off 1 base at V and 4 bases at J, with 16 bases between the two ends. This CDR3 comprises 17 residues. Germline V CDR1 and CDR2: LGHDT, YNNKEL (reference sequence). CDR3 protein: CASSQGSGTGGNEKLFF. In DNA, the CDR3 is TGTGCCAGCAGCCAAGGGAGTGGGACGGGGGGTAATGAAAAACTGTTTTTT.

The chain has TRBV27 and TRBJ2-3; tentatively, D is TRBD2 (5 bases). The CDR3 has 16 residues. The V end was cut by 5 bases, the J end by 5 bases, with 20 bases between. CDR1 is MNHEY, CDR2 SMNVEV, per germline (reference sequence). CDR3 coding DNA: TGTGCCAGCAGTACATTCATCGGGGAATGGATAGATACGCAGTATTTT. Its translation is CASSTFIGEWIDTQYF.

The rearrangement uses TRBV18 and TRBJ2-7; 9 positions agree with TRBD1. CDR1 KGHSH and CDR2 LQKENI come from the germline V gene. V lost 2 bases, J lost 7 bases, and 12 bases stayed unmatched. This CDR3 spans 16 amino acids. CDR3 in amino acids: CASSPFGTGNVREQYF. In nucleotides, the CDR3 is TGTGCCAGCTCACCATTCGGGACAGGGAACGTACGGGAGCAGTACTTC.

The DNA for the CDR3 is TGTGCCAGCAGCTTGTCGGTAGAGCAGTACTTC. This sequence encodes CASSLSVEQYF. The chain carries TRBV5-6 and TRBJ2-7; D gene uncertain. V dropped 1 base and J dropped 7 bases, with 6 bases sitting between them. Per germline, CDR1 SGHDT and CDR2 YYEEEE. The CDR3 extends over 11 amino acids. Combining the CDR3 with reference TRBV5-6 and TRBJ2-7 gives the whole variable domain DAGVTQSPTHLIKTRGQQVTLRCSPKSGHDTVSWYQQALGQGPQFIFQYYEEEERQRGNFPDRFSGHQFPNYSSELNVNALLLGDSALYLCASSLSVEQYFGPGTRLTVT.

The rearrangement joins TRBV7-8 to TRBJ1-1, with 8 bases aligning to TRBD1. This CDR3 is 17 amino acids long. V was clipped by 2 bases and J by 4 bases; unmatched bases: 12. The germline gives CDR1 SGHVS, CDR2 FQNEAQ. The DNA for the CDR3 is TGTGCCAGCAGCTTATTAGGGGGGAGACAGGGGTTCACTGAAGCTTTCTTT. This sequence encodes CASSLLGGRQGFTEAFF.